This TCR beta chain stems from a study of T cells in Graves' hyperthyroidism and ophthalmopathy. Study-wide context: Peripheral blood draws took place at initial diagnosis, ahead of any treatment.

Patients showing uncontrolled infection, other autoimmune disease, pregnancy or lactation were ineligible. What was amplified from RNA transcripts were TCR beta CDR3 regions. When the TCR CDR3 underwent first-round RT-PCR, the HTBI primer set was used. One entry per CDR3 protein results from TCRdb running MiXCR on the multiplex PCR reads. This sample has roughly 350,000 distinct CDR3 sequences, with about an eighth found just once. This clonotype was recorded a few times. The CDR3 is 14 residues long. With 3 bases removed from V and 4 bases from J, the gap between germline ends came to 12 bases. Germline-derived CDR1 and CDR2 are KGHSH and LQKENI.

Sample: blood. This chain joins TRBV18 and TRBJ1-2; D uncertain. The receptor was isolated from a woman aged 40 to 55 with Graves' ophthalmopathy. CDR3 sequence: CASSPLGEGYGYTF. The CDR3 nucleotides are TGTGCCAGCTCACCGCTCGGAGAGGGCTATGGCTACACCTTC.